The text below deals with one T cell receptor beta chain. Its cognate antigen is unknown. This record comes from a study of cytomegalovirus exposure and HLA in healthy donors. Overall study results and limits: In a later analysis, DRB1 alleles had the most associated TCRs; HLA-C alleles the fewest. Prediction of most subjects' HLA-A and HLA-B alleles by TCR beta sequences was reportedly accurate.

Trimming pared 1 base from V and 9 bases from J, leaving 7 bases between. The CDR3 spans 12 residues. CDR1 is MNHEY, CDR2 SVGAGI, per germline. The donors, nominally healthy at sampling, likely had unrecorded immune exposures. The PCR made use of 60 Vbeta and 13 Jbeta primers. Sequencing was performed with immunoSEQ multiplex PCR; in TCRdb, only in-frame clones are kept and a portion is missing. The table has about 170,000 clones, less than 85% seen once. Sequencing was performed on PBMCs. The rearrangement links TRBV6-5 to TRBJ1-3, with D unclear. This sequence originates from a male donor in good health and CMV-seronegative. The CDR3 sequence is CASSYYGGTIYF. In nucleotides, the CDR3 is TGTGCCAGCAGTTACTACGGCGGCACCATATATTTT.